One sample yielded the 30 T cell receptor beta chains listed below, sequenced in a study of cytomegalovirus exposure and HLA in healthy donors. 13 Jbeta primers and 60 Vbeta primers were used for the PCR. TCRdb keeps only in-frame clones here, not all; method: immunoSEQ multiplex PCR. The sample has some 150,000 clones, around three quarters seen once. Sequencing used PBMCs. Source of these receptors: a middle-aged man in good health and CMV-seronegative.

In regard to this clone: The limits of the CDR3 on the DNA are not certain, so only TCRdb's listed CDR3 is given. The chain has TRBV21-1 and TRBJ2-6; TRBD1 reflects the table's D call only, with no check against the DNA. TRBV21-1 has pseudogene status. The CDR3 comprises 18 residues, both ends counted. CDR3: CASSKRPRVGSGANVLTF.

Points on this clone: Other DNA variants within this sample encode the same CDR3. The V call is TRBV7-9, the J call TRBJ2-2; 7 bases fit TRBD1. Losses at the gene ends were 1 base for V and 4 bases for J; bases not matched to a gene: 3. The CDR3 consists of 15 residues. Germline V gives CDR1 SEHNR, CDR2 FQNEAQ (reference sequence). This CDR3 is CASSLVGTATGELFF. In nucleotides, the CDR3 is TGTGCCAGCAGCTTAGTAGGGACAGCCACCGGGGAGCTGTTTTTT.

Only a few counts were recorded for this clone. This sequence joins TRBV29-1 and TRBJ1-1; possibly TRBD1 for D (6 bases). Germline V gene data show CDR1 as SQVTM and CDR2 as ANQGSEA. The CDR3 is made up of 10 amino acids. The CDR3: CQGGGTEAFF. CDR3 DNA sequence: TGCCAAGGGGGGGGCACTGAAGCTTTCTTT.

The CDR3 here is CASRGLAGQETQYF. The CDR3 DNA is TGTGCCAGCAGGGGACTAGCGGGACAAGAGACCCAGTACTTC. This chain connects TRBV6-6 to TRBJ2-5; 13 bases map to TRBD2. V lost 6 bases and J lost 2; bases outside the gene matches: 0. This CDR3 is built from 14 residues. Looked up from germline, CDR1 is MNHNY and CDR2 is SVGAGI (reference sequence).

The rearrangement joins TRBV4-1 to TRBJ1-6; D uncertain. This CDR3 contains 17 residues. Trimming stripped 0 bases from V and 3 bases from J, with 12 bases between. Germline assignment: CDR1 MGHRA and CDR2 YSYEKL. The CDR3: CASSQEPGNDYNSPLHF. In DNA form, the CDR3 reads TGCGCCAGCAGCCAAGAACCCGGTAACGACTATAATTCACCCCTCCACTTT.

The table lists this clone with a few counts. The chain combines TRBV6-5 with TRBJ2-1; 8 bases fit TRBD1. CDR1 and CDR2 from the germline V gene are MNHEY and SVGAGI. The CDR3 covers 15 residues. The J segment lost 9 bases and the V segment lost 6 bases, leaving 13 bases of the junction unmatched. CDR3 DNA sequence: TGTGCCAGCAGACGTACCCGGGACAGGTTGGCTGAGCAGTTCTTC. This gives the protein CASRRTRDRLAEQFF.

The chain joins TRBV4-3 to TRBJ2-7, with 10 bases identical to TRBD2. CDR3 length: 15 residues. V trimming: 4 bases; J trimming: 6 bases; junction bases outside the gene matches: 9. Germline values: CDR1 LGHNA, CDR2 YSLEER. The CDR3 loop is CASSPHLAGVVEQYF. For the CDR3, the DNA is TGCGCCAGCAGCCCTCACCTAGCGGGAGTTGTCGAGCAGTACTTC.

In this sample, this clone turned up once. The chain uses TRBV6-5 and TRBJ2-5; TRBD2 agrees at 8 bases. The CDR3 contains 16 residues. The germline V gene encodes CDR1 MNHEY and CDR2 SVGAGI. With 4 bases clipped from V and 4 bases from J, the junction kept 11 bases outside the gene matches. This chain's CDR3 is CASSSGPAGESETQYF. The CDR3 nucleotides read TGTGCCAGCAGTTCGGGGCCAGCGGGAGAGTCAGAGACCCAGTACTTC.

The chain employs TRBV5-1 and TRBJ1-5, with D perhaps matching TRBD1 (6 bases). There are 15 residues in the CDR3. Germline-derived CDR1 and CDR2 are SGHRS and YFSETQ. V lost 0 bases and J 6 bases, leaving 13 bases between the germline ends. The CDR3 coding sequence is TGCGCCAGCAGCTTGGAGGGGGTATCAAGTCAGCCCCAGCATTTT. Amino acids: CASSLEGVSSQPQHF.

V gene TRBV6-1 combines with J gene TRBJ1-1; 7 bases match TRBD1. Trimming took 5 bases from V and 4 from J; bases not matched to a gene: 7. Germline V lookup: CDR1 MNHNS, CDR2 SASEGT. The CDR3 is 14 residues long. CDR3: CASSRDSTITEAFF. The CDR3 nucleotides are TGTGCCAGCAGTCGGGACAGCACGATCACTGAAGCTTTCTTT.

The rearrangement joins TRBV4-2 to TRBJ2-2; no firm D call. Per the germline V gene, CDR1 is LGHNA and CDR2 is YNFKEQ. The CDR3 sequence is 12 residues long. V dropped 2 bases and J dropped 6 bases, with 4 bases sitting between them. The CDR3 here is CASSQKPGELFF. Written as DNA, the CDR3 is TGTGCCAGCAGCCAAAAGCCCGGGGAGCTGTTTTTT.

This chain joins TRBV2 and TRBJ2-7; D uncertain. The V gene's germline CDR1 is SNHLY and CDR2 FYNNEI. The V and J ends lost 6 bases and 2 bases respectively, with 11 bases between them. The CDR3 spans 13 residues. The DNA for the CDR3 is TGTGCCAGCAGGCCCAAAATAGCCTACGAGCAGTACTTC. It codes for CASRPKIAYEQYF.

The CDR3 protein is CASSLDGPPAAFF. For the CDR3, the DNA is TGCGCCAGCAGCTTGGATGGGCCCCCTGCAGCTTTCTTT. This chain links TRBV5-1 with TRBJ1-1; no clear D. The CDR3 spans 13 residues. V was clipped by 0 bases and J by 10 bases, with 13 bases between them. Germline assignment: CDR1 SGHRS and CDR2 YFSETQ.

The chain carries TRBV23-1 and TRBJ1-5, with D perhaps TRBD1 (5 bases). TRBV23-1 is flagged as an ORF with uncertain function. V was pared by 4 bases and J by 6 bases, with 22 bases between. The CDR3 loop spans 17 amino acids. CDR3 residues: CASSPSHRSRAAQPQHF. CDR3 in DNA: TGCGCCAGCAGTCCCTCTCACCGAAGCAGGGCCGCTCAGCCCCAGCATTTT.

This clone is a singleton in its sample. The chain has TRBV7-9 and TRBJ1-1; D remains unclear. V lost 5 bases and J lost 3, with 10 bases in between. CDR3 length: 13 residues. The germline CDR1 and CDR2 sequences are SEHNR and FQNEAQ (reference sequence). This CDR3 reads CASSRGGDTEAFF. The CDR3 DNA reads TGTGCCAGCAGCCGAGGTGGAGACACTGAAGCTTTCTTT.

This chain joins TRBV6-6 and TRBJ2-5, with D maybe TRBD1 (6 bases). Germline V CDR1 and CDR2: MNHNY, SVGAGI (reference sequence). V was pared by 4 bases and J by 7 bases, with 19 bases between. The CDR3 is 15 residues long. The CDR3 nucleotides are TGTGCCAGCAGTTTCACAGGGTTATCGGGCTCGACCCAGTACTTC. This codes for CASSFTGLSGSTQYF.

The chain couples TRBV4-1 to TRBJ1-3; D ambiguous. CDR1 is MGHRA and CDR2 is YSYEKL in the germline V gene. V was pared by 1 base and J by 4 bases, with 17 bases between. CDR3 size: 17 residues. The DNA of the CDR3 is TGCGCCAGCAGCCAAGCCTTTCCCGGTTCCCCCGGAAACACCATATATTTT. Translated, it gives CASSQAFPGSPGNTIYF.

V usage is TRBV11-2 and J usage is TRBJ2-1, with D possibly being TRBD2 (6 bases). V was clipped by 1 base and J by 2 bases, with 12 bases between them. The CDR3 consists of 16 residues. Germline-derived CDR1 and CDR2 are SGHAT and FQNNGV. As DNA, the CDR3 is TGTGCCAGCAGCTTAGGAGTGGGAGGCCCCTACAATGAGCAGTTCTTC. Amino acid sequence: CASSLGVGGPYNEQFF.

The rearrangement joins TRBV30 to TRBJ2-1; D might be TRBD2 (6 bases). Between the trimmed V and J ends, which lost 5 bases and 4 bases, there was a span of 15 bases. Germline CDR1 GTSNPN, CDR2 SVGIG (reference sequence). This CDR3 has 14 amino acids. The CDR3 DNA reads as TGTGCCTGGCGAATAGCGGTCCCTTACAATGAGCAGTTCTTC. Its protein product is CAWRIAVPYNEQFF.

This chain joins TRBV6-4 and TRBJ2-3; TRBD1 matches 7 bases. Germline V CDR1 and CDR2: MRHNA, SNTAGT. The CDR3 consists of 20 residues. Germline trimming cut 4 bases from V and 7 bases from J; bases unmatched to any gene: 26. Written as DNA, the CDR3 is TGTGCCAGCAGTGCCCCCGCGCAGGGGGTTCCCCGCGCCCCGAGTTATACGCAGTATTTT. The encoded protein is CASSAPAQGVPRAPSYTQYF.

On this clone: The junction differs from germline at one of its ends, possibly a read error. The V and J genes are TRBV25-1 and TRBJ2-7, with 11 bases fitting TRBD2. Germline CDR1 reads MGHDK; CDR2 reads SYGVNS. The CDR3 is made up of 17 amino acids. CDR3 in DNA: TGTGCCAGCAGTGACCGCCCGAAGGTAGCGGGAGGGGGCGAGCAGTGCTTC. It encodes CASSDRPKVAGGGEQCF.

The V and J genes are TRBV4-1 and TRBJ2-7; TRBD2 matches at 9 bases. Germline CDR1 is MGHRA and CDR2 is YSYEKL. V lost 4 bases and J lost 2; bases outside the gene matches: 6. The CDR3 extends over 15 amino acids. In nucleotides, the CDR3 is TGCGCCAGCAGCCTCCGACTAGCGGACACCTACGAGCAGTACTTC. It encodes CASSLRLADTYEQYF.

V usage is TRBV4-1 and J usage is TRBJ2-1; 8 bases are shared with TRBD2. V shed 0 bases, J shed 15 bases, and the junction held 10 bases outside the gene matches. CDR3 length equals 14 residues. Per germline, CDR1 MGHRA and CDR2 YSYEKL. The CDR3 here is CASSQERLAGPPFF. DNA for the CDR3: TGCGCCAGCAGCCAAGAGCGCCTAGCGGGCCCCCCGTTCTTC.

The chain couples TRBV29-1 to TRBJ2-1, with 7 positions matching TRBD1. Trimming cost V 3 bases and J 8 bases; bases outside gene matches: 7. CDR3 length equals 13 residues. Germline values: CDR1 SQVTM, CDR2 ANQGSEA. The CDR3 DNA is TGCAGCGTTGAGAGGGGGCTGGTCGATGAGCAGTTCTTC. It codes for CSVERGLVDEQFF.

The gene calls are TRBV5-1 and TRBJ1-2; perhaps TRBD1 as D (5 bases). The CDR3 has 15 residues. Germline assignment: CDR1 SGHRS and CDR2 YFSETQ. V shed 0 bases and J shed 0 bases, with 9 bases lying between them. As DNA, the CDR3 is TGCGCCAGCAGCTTGGACAGGCAACCTAACTATGGCTACACCTTC. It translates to CASSLDRQPNYGYTF. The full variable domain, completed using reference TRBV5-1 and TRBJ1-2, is KAGVTQTPRYLIKTRGQQVTLSCSPISGHRSVSWYQQTPGQGLQFLFEYFSETQRNKGNFPGRFSGRQFSNSRSEMNVSTLELGDSALYLCASSLDRQPNYGYTFGSGTRLTVV.

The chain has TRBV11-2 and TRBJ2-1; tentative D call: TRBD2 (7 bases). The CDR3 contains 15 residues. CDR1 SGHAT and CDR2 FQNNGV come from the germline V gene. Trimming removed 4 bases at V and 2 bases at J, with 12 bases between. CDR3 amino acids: CASSYGEGAYNEQFF. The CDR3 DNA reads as TGTGCCAGCAGCTACGGGGAGGGGGCCTACAATGAGCAGTTCTTC. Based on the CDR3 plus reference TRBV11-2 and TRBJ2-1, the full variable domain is EAGVAQSPRYKIIEKRQSVAFWCNPISGHATLYWYQQILGQGPKLLIQFQNNGVVDDSQLPKDRFSAERLKGVDSTLKIQPAKLEDSAVYLCASSYGEGAYNEQFFGPGTRLTVL.

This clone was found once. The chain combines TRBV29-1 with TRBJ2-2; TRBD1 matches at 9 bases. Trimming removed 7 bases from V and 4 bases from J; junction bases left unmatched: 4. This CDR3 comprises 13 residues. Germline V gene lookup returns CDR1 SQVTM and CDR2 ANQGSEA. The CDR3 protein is CSGTGAGTGELFF. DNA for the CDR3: TGCAGCGGGACAGGGGCCGGCACCGGGGAGCTGTTTTTT.

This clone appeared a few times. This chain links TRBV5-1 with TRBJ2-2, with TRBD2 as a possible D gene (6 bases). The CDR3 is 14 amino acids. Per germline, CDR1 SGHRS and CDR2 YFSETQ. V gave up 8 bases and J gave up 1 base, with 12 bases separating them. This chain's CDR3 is CASTTAGNTGELFF. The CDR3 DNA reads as TGCGCCAGTACCACAGCGGGGAACACCGGGGAGCTGTTTTTT.

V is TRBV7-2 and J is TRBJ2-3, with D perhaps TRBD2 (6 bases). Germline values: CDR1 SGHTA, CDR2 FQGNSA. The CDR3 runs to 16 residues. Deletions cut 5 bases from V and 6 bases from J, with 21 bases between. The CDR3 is CASSVPAGGGLDTQYF. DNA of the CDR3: TGTGCCAGCAGCGTCCCCGCTGGGGGAGGCCTGGATACGCAGTATTTT.

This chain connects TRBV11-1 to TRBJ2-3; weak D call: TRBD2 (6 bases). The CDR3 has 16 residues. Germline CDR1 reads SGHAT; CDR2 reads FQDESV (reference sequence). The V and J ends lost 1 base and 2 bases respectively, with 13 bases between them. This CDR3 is CASSLDPGVVTDTQYF. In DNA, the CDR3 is TGTGCCAGCAGCTTAGATCCGGGAGTGGTCACAGATACGCAGTATTTT.